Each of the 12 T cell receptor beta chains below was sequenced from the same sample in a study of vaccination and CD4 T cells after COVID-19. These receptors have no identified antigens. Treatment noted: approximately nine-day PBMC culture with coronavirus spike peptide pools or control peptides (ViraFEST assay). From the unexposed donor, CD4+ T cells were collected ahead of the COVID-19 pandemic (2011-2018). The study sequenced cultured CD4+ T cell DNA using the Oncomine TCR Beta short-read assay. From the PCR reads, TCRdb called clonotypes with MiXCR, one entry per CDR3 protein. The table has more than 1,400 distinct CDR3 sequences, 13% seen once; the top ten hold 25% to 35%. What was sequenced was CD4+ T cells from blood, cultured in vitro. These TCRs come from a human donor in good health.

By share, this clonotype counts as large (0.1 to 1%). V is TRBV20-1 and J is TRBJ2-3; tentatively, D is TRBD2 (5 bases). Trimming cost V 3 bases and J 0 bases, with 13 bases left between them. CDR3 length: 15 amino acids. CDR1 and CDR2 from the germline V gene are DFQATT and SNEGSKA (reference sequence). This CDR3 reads CSASEGAVSTDTQYF. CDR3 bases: TGCAGTGCTAGTGAAGGAGCGGTTAGCACAGATACGCAGTATTTT.

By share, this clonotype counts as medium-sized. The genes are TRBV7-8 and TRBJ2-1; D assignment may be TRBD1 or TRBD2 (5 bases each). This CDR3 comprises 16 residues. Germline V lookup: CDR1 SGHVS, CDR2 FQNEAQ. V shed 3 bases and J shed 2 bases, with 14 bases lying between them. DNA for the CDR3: TGTGCCAGCAGCTTCCGAGGGAAGGGGCCCTACAATGAGCAGTTCTTC. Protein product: CASSFRGKGPYNEQFF.

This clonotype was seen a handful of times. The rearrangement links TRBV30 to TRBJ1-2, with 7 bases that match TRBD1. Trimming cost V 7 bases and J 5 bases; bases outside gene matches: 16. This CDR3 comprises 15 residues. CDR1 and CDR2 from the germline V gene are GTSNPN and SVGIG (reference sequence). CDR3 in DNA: TGTGCCTCACCCAGACAGGGATCGTTGTGGTATGGCTACACCTTC. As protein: CASPRQGSLWYGYTF.

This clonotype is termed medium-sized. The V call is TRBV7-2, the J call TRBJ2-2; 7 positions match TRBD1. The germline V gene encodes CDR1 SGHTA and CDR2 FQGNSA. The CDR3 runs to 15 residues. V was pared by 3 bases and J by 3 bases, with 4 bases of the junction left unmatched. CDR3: CASSFGTVYTGELFF. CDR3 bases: TGTGCCAGCAGCTTTGGGACAGTCTACACCGGGGAGCTGTTTTTT.

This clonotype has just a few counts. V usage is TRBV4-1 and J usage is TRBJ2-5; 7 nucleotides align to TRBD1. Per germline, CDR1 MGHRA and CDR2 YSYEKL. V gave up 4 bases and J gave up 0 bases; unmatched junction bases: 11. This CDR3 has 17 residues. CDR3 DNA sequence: TGCGCCAGCAGCCTATACCCCCCGGGACAGAACCAAGAGACCCAGTACTTC. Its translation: CASSLYPPGQNQETQYF.

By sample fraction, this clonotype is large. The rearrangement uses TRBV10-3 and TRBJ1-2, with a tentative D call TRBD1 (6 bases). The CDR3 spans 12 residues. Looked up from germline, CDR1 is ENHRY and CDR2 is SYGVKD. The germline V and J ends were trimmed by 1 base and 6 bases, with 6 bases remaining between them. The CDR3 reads CAISEYRDGYTF. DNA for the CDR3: TGTGCCATCAGTGAGTACAGGGATGGCTACACCTTC.

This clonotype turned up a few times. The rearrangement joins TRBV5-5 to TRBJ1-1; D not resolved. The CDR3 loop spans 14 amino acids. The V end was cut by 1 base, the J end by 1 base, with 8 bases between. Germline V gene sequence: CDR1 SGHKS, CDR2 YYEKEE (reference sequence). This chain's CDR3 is CASSLFLGNTEAFF. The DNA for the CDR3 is TGTGCCAGCAGCTTGTTCCTGGGGAACACTGAAGCTTTCTTT.

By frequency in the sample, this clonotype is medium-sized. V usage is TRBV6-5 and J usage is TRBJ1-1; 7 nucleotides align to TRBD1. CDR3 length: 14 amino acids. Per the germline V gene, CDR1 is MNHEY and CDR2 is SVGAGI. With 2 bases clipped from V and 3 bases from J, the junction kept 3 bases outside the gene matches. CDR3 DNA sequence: TGTGCCAGCAGTTACAAGGGGGCGGACACTGAAGCTTTCTTT. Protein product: CASSYKGADTEAFF.

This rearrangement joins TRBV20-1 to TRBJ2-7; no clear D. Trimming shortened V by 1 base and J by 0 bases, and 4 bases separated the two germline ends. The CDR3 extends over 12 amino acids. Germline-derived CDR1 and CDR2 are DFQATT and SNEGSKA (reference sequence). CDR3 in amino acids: CSARGSSYEQYF. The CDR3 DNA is TGCAGTGCTAGAGGGTCCTCCTACGAGCAGTACTTC.

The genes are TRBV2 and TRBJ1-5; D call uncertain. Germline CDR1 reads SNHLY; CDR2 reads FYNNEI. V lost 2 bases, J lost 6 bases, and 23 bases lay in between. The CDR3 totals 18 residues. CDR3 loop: CASSERAGRTKTGQPQHF. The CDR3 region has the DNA TGTGCCAGCAGTGAAAGGGCGGGCCGGACCAAGACTGGTCAGCCCCAGCATTTT. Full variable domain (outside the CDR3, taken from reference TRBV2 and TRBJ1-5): EPEVTQTPSHQVTQMGQEVILRCVPISNHLYFYWYRQILGQKVEFLVSFYNNEISEKSEIFDDQFSVERPDGSNFTLKIRSTKLEDSAMYFCASSERAGRTKTGQPQHFGDGTRLSIL.

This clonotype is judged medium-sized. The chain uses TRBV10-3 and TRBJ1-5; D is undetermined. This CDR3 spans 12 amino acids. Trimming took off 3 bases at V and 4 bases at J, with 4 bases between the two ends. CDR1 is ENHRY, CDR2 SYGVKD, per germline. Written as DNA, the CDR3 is TGTGCCATCAGTGACTCGAATCAGCCCCAGCATTTT. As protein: CAISDSNQPQHF.

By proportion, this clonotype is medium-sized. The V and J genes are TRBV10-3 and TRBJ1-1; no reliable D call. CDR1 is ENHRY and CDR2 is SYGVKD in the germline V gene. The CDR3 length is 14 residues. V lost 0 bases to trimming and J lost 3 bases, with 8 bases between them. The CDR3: CAISESGLYTEAFF. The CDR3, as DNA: TGTGCCATCAGTGAGTCGGGTCTATACACTGAAGCTTTCTTT.